What follows are 20 T cell receptor beta chains derived from one specimen sequenced in a study of blood T cells in healthy people across ages (dated by TCRdb to between 2015 and 2016). The library was generated by 5' RACE. The second PCR ran for roughly 6 to 11 cycles and used a J-beta primer mix along with a sample-barcoded 5' primer. The public reads were run again by TCRdb, first through fastp at Q25 and then through MiXCR, and only productive beta chains were kept. Rows with a matching CDR3 protein are joined into one entry that keeps the most common DNA and genes. The sample table records fewer than 2,000,000 distinct CDR3 sequences; roughly two fifths of these occur just once. The top ten constitute approximately 22% of the sample. The specimen sequenced was blood. The receptors here all came from a human donor in good health.

The chain couples TRBV29-1 to TRBJ2-3; no firm D call. The CDR3 totals 16 residues. V was shortened by 0 bases and J by 0 bases, with 13 bases between the two germline ends. Per germline, CDR1 SQVTM and CDR2 ANQGSEA. The CDR3 region has the DNA TGCAGCGTTGAAGATAGGGCTACCTCTAGCACAGATACGCAGTATTTT. Protein sequence: CSVEDRATSSTDTQYF.

The chain has TRBV5-1 and TRBJ2-5; 7 bases align to TRBD1. J lost 4 bases, V lost 3 bases, and 9 bases had no gene match. CDR1 and CDR2 (germline): SGHRS, YFSETQ. CDR3 size: 15 residues. In DNA, the CDR3 is TGCGCCAGCAGCTGGGACAGCCCTCCTGGAGAGACCCAGTACTTC. Amino acids: CASSWDSPPGETQYF.

This clonotype was seen more than once but under ten times. This chain joins TRBV6-6 and TRBJ2-5; TRBD2 matches at 13 bases. Germline V gene sequence: CDR1 MNHNY, CDR2 SVGAGI (reference sequence). The CDR3 totals 16 residues. The ends lost 6 bases at V and 3 bases at J; junction bases unmatched: 7. Here the CDR3 DNA reads TGTGCCAGCAGCTCGACTAGCGGGGGGAATGAAGAGACCCAGTACTTC. Amino acid sequence: CASSSTSGGNEETQYF.

The V gene is TRBV5-1, the J gene TRBJ2-1, with TRBD1 identical over 8 bases. The CDR3 length is 15 residues. J lost 6 bases, V lost 0 bases, and 5 bases had no gene match. Germline assignment: CDR1 SGHRS and CDR2 YFSETQ. Written as DNA, the CDR3 is TGCGCCAGCAGCTTGGCCCCGGACAGGGTCAATGAGCAGTTCTTC. Translating it yields CASSLAPDRVNEQFF.

The chain employs TRBV25-1 and TRBJ1-4; D ambiguous. The CDR3 consists of 16 residues. The germline CDR1 and CDR2 sequences are MGHDK and SYGVNS. Trimming shortened V by 4 bases and J by 5 bases, and 17 bases separated the two germline ends. CDR3 nucleotide sequence: TGTGCCAGCAGTGTATATGGGCCAGAGGGAAATGAAAAACTGTTTTTT. Protein sequence: CASSVYGPEGNEKLFF.

V usage is TRBV3-1 and J usage is TRBJ2-1; 10 bases align to TRBD2. After removal of 0 bases from V and 6 bases from J, the junction contained 8 bases not matched to a gene. The germline gives CDR1 LGHDT, CDR2 YNNKEL (reference sequence). The CDR3 is 17 residues long. Here the CDR3 DNA reads TGTGCCAGCAGCCAAGATCTCCCAGCGGGGGGGAGCAATGAGCAGTTCTTC. Protein: CASSQDLPAGGSNEQFF.

This chain uses TRBV7-2 with TRBJ2-3; D gene ambiguous. Trimming removed 4 bases at V and 1 base at J, with 12 bases between. The CDR3 loop spans 15 amino acids. CDR1 is SGHTA and CDR2 is FQGNSA in the germline V gene. The CDR3 spells CASSSEVIRTDTQYF. The CDR3 nucleotides are TGTGCCAGCAGCTCCGAGGTCATCCGCACAGATACGCAGTATTTT.

The chain is built from TRBV10-3 and TRBJ2-5; TRBD2 agrees at 7 bases. In germline, CDR1 is ENHRY, CDR2 SYGVKD. The V and J ends lost 3 bases and 5 bases, in that order; junction bases with no gene match: 6. This CDR3 contains 14 residues. The CDR3 bases are TGTGCCATCAGTGATGTATCGCGGGGGGAGACCCAGTACTTC. Translation: CAISDVSRGETQYF.

J is TRBJ2-6 and V is TRBV23-1, with 8 bases lining up with TRBD1. TRBV23-1 is marked as an open reading frame, function uncertain. The CDR3 covers 18 residues. Unmatched junction bases numbered 7, after V lost 1 base and J lost 2 bases. The CDR3 reads CASSQFRTGRPGANVLTF. CDR3 sequence (DNA): TGCGCCAGCAGTCAATTTAGGACAGGGCGGCCTGGGGCCAACGTCCTGACTTTC.

This clonotype occurred a few times. The chain joins TRBV6-2 or TRBV6-3 to TRBJ2-5; D is possibly TRBD2 (5 bases). The germline V gene encodes CDR1 MNHEY and CDR2 SVGEGT. V was shortened by 2 bases and J by 7 bases, with 11 bases between the two germline ends. This CDR3 is 13 amino acids long. The CDR3 DNA reads TGTGCCAGCAGTTACGCGGGCGCGGGGACCCAGTACTTC. Its protein product is CASSYAGAGTQYF.

This rearrangement joins TRBV5-5 to TRBJ2-5; D is unresolved. V lost 2 bases to trimming and J lost 3 bases, with 5 bases between them. The germline gives CDR1 SGHKS, CDR2 YYEKEE (reference sequence). The CDR3 is 12 residues long. CDR3 protein: CASSFIEETQYF. The CDR3 coding sequence is TGTGCCAGCAGCTTTATTGAAGAGACCCAGTACTTC.

This clonotype was recorded a few times. This sequence joins TRBV20-1 and TRBJ2-1; no firm D call. V lost 1 base, J lost 3 bases, and 7 bases lay in between. The CDR3 contains 13 residues. Germline CDR1 DFQATT, CDR2 SNEGSKA (reference sequence). CDR3 loop: CSARGLIYNEQFF. In DNA form, the CDR3 reads TGCAGTGCTAGAGGCCTAATCTACAATGAGCAGTTCTTC.

V and J are TRBV11-2 and TRBJ2-1, with 11 bases aligning to TRBD2. V lost 1 base to trimming and J lost 0 bases; unmatched junction nucleotides: 14. The CDR3 sequence is 21 residues long. Germline V gives CDR1 SGHAT, CDR2 FQNNGV. For the CDR3, the DNA is TGTGCCAGCAGCTTAGGATTTCTAGCGGGGGGACTCCGAAGCTCCTACAATGAGCAGTTCTTC. It yields the protein CASSLGFLAGGLRSSYNEQFF.

This clonotype was seen more than once but under ten times. The V gene is TRBV20-1, the J gene TRBJ2-5, with TRBD2 matching over 8 bases. V was clipped by 8 bases and J by 4 bases; unmatched bases: 12. The CDR3 runs 14 residues. CDR1 is DFQATT, CDR2 SNEGSKA, per germline (reference sequence). The CDR3 here is CSTDAGGPSETQYF. The CDR3 DNA sequence: TGCAGTACGGACGCGGGGGGACCTTCAGAGACCCAGTACTTC.

This chain links TRBV28 with TRBJ2-5; 11 nucleotides agree with TRBD1. The CDR3 covers 16 residues. From germline, CDR1 is MDHEN and CDR2 SYDVKM. With V trimmed by 2 bases and J by 5 bases, 7 bases remained unmatched. The CDR3 sequence is CASSLGRTGGGETQYF. The CDR3 DNA sequence: TGTGCCAGCAGTTTAGGGAGGACAGGGGGCGGTGAGACCCAGTACTTC.

The chain has TRBV6-2 or TRBV6-3 and TRBJ1-4; D is ambiguous. V was cut by 6 bases and J by 5 bases, with 7 bases left in between. This CDR3 region has 12 residues. Germline CDR1 MNHEY, CDR2 SVGEGT. The chain's CDR3 is CASRVANEKLFF. CDR3 DNA sequence: TGTGCCAGCAGGGTAGCGAATGAAAAACTGTTTTTT.

The rearrangement joins TRBV28 to TRBJ2-1, with TRBD2 as a possible D gene (5 bases). Trimming removed 5 bases from V and 1 base from J, with 12 bases in between. This CDR3 comprises 15 residues. Germline V gene data show CDR1 as MDHEN and CDR2 as SYDVKM. DNA for the CDR3: TGTGCCAGCAGTACGGGGTCGGGATCCTACAATGAGCAGTTCTTC. Translating it yields CASSTGSGSYNEQFF.

This clonotype was recorded a few times. V usage is TRBV20-1 and J usage is TRBJ2-4; D is perhaps TRBD1 or TRBD2 (5 bases each). Germline V CDR1 and CDR2: DFQATT, SNEGSKA (reference sequence). The CDR3 runs to 16 residues. V lost 6 bases to trimming and J lost 6 bases, with 24 bases between them. CDR3 in amino acids: CSAPQTGRRVVNIQYF. CDR3 bases: TGCAGTGCCCCACAGACGGGGCGCAGAGTTGTAAACATTCAGTACTTC.

This chain connects TRBV7-9 to TRBJ2-2, with 12 bases lining up with TRBD2. This CDR3 is 19 amino acids long. J gave up 5 bases and V 1 base, and 11 bases lay outside the gene matches. Germline V gene data show CDR1 as SEHNR and CDR2 as FQNEAQ (reference sequence). CDR3 DNA: TGTGCCAGCAGCTTAGAGGCGGGACTAGCGGGCTACGTGACCGGGGAGCTGTTTTTT. Its protein is CASSLEAGLAGYVTGELFF.

The V and J genes are TRBV20-1 and TRBJ2-4; 8 bases are shared with TRBD1. The J call may be wrong; the DNA end is better matched by TRBJ2-5. The CDR3 runs 12 residues. Germline CDR1 DFQATT, CDR2 SNEGSKA (reference sequence). CDR3 bases: TGCAGTGCCGACGGACAGGGAAAGACCCAGTACTTC. It encodes CSADGQGKTQYF.